Detailed here is one T cell receptor beta chain. Its cognate antigen is unknown. PCR was performed using 60 Vbeta and 13 Jbeta primers. Measured with immunoSEQ multiplex PCR; TCRdb has only the in-frame clones, and not every one. The sample's table shows about 170,000 clones. The data were taken from a study of cytomegalovirus exposure and HLA in healthy donors. Study conclusions and caveats: Rare TCR sequences predominated, though certain public TCRs were found in many donors. Prediction of most subjects' HLA-A and HLA-B alleles by TCR beta sequences was reportedly accurate.

The sequence was obtained from a woman aged 18-29 years in good health and CMV-seropositive. The sequencing sample was made of PBMCs.

CDR3 region: CASSRERGSEQYF. DNA for the CDR3: TGTGCCAGCAGCAGGGAGCGGGGGAGCGAGCAGTACTTC. The rearrangement uses TRBV2 and TRBJ2-7, with 8 positions matching TRBD2. CDR3 length equals 13 residues. Looked up from germline, CDR1 is SNHLY and CDR2 is FYNNEI. V gave up 6 bases and J gave up 6 bases; unmatched junction bases: 7.